A selection of T cell receptor beta chains follows, all from one sample in a study of T cell repertoires in cytomegalovirus infection. MiXCR, applied by TCRdb to the reads, yields one record per CDR3 protein. The data hold approximately 76,000 distinct CDR3 sequences, with 3% to 4.5% observed a single time. Sequencing was done on a sample of PBMCs. Receptors were obtained from a human donor in good health (CMV status not recorded). Some clones in this sample may be carry-over from other donors' samples. The CDR3 runs from the conserved cysteine through the conserved F or W. A D gene is named only where the DNA matches it firmly. Clone size is given for some rows only: seen once, a few or many times, or a class if the clone is expanded.

j_gene: TRBJ2-3; v_gene: TRBV28; d_gene: TRBD1; abundance: many; CDR3aa: CASSLSDRGTDTQYF; CDR3nt: TGTGCCAGCAGTTTATCGGACAGGGGCACAGATACGCAGTATTTT
j_gene: TRBJ1-6; v_gene: TRBV27; d_gene: -; abundance: -; CDR3aa: CASSIAGNSPLHF; CDR3nt: TGTGCCAGCAGTATAGCGGGGAATTCACCCCTCCACTTT
j_gene: TRBJ2-3; v_gene: TRBV28; d_gene: TRBD2; abundance: many; CDR3aa: CASSLTSGGRDTQYF; CDR3nt: TGTGCCAGCAGTTTGACTAGCGGGGGGAGAGATACGCAGTATTTT
j_gene: TRBJ1-5; v_gene: TRBV20-1; d_gene: -; abundance: many; CDR3aa: CSAITGNQGYSNQPQHF; CDR3nt: TGCAGTGCGATTACAGGGAACCAGGGCTATAGCAATCAGCCCCAGCATTTT
j_gene: TRBJ2-1; v_gene: TRBV7-3; d_gene: TRBD2; abundance: many; CDR3aa: CASSLSGGAVNEQFF; CDR3nt: TGTGCCAGCAGCTTAAGCGGGGGGGCCGTGAATGAGCAGTTCTTC
j_gene: TRBJ2-1; v_gene: TRBV7-2; d_gene: TRBD1; abundance: many; CDR3aa: CASSPQGLGGWDEQFF; CDR3nt: TGTGCCAGCAGCCCACAGGGGCTAGGGGGCTGGGATGAGCAGTTCTTC
j_gene: TRBJ1-1; v_gene: TRBV6-2/TRBV6-3; d_gene: -; abundance: many; CDR3aa: CASSPFAGASEAFF; CDR3nt: TGTGCCAGCAGTCCCTTTGCGGGGGCCTCTGAAGCTTTCTTT
j_gene: TRBJ1-6; v_gene: TRBV20-1; d_gene: -; abundance: many; CDR3aa: CSARDGFDSPLHF; CDR3nt: TGCAGTGCTAGAGACGGGTTTGATTCACCCCTCCACTTT
j_gene: TRBJ1-2; v_gene: TRBV4-3; d_gene: -; abundance: many; CDR3aa: CASSQEKDAGIYGYTF; CDR3nt: TGCGCCAGCAGCCAAGAGAAGGACGCGGGAATCTATGGCTACACCTTC
j_gene: TRBJ2-3; v_gene: TRBV7-2; d_gene: -; abundance: many; CDR3aa: CASSLPTSTDTQYF; CDR3nt: TGTGCCAGCAGCTTACCGACTAGCACAGATACGCAGTATTTT
j_gene: TRBJ1-5; v_gene: TRBV12-3/TRBV12-4; d_gene: -; abundance: many; CDR3aa: CASSSDGRHQPQHF; CDR3nt: TGTGCCAGCAGTTCGGACGGGAGGCATCAGCCCCAGCATTTT
j_gene: TRBJ1-1; v_gene: TRBV7-2; d_gene: -; abundance: many; CDR3aa: CASSYPSGGAFF; CDR3nt: TGTGCCAGCAGTTACCCCTCAGGAGGAGCTTTCTTT
j_gene: TRBJ2-5; v_gene: TRBV24-1; d_gene: TRBD1; abundance: many; CDR3aa: CATRGTGDQETQYF; CDR3nt: TGTGCCACCAGGGGGACAGGGGACCAAGAGACCCAGTACTTC
j_gene: TRBJ2-6; v_gene: TRBV19; d_gene: -; abundance: many; CDR3aa: CASEVTGANVLTF; CDR3nt: TGTGCCAGCGAAGTCACTGGGGCCAACGTCCTGACTTTC
j_gene: TRBJ2-3; v_gene: TRBV7-2; d_gene: -; abundance: many; CDR3aa: CASSLVIRRDFSTDTQYF; CDR3nt: TGTGCCAGCAGCTTAGTTATTAGGAGGGACTTTAGCACAGATACGCAGTATTTT
j_gene: TRBJ2-3; v_gene: TRBV7-8; d_gene: TRBD1; abundance: many; CDR3aa: CASSFQGAGTQYF; CDR3nt: TGTGCCAGCAGCTTCCAGGGGGCAGGGACGCAGTATTTT
j_gene: TRBJ2-5; v_gene: TRBV6-2/TRBV6-3; d_gene: TRBD2; abundance: many; CDR3aa: CASSLAGGVTQYF; CDR3nt: TGTGCCAGCAGCTTAGCGGGGGGCGTGACCCAGTACTTC
j_gene: TRBJ2-1; v_gene: TRBV12-5; d_gene: -; abundance: many; CDR3aa: CASGGGNEQFF; CDR3nt: TGTGCTAGTGGGGGGGGAAATGAGCAGTTCTTC
j_gene: TRBJ2-5; v_gene: TRBV9; d_gene: TRBD2; abundance: many; CDR3aa: CASSVAPSGGETQYF; CDR3nt: TGTGCCAGCAGCGTAGCCCCGTCGGGGGGTGAGACCCAGTACTTC
j_gene: TRBJ1-2; v_gene: TRBV6-1; d_gene: -; abundance: many; CDR3aa: CASSDFGAGYGYTF; CDR3nt: -
j_gene: TRBJ2-3; v_gene: TRBV27; d_gene: -; abundance: many; CDR3aa: CASEEAGAADTQYF; CDR3nt: TGTGCCAGTGAGGAGGCCGGGGCCGCAGATACGCAGTATTTT
j_gene: TRBJ2-7; v_gene: TRBV19; d_gene: TRBD1; abundance: many; CDR3aa: CASSQGTGYEQYF; CDR3nt: TGTGCCAGTAGTCAGGGGACAGGTTACGAGCAGTACTTC
j_gene: TRBJ2-5; v_gene: TRBV7-3; d_gene: TRBD2; abundance: many; CDR3aa: CASSLASGTQETQYF; CDR3nt: TGTGCCAGCAGCTTGGCTAGCGGGACCCAAGAGACCCAGTACTTC
j_gene: TRBJ2-3; v_gene: TRBV7-9; d_gene: -; abundance: many; CDR3aa: CASSSLTEDTQYF; CDR3nt: TGTGCCAGCAGCTCGTTGACGGAGGATACGCAGTATTTT
j_gene: TRBJ2-5; v_gene: TRBV7-9; d_gene: -; abundance: many; CDR3aa: CASSLYGETQYF; CDR3nt: TGTGCCAGCAGCTTATATGGGGAGACCCAGTACTTC
j_gene: TRBJ2-1; v_gene: TRBV7-2; d_gene: -; abundance: many; CDR3aa: CASSEQGYGQFF; CDR3nt: TGTGCCAGCAGCGAGCAGGGGTACGGGCAGTTCTTC
j_gene: TRBJ2-7; v_gene: TRBV7-2; d_gene: -; abundance: many; CDR3aa: CASSFRRDYEQYF; CDR3nt: TGTGCCAGCAGCTTTCGTAGAGACTACGAGCAGTACTTC